The 13 T cell receptor beta chains below were found in one sample sequenced in a study of shared clonotypes between healthy human individuals. The data were produced by immunoSEQ multiplex PCR, yet TCRdb's version contains in-frame clones alone and is incomplete. This sample has about 1.1 million clones, with approximately 80% found just once. The material sequenced was memory CD4+ T cells from PBMCs. The subset: CD45RA-negative fraction. Source of these receptors: a man aged 18-30 years in good health. Some clones in this sample may be carry-over from other donors' samples.

J is TRBJ1-4 and V is TRBV10-3, with a tentative D call TRBD1 (5 bases). The CDR3 has 13 residues. Trimming left V 6 bases short and J 7 bases short, with 12 bases between. Germline V lookup: CDR1 ENHRY, CDR2 SYGVKD. The CDR3 sequence: CAIRTDGGEKLFF. The CDR3 DNA follows: TGTGCCATCAGGACGGATGGGGGTGAAAAACTGTTTTTT.

Worth noting for this clone: This specimen includes other DNA sequences encoding the same CDR3. The rearrangement links TRBV7-3 to TRBJ1-1; 7 bases align to TRBD1. CDR1 is SGHTA, CDR2 FQGTGA, per germline. The V and J ends lost 4 bases and 4 bases, in that order; junction bases with no gene match: 6. The CDR3 covers 14 residues. The CDR3 region is CASSSGGGTTEAFF. The DNA for the CDR3 is TGTGCCAGCAGCTCAGGGGGGGGAACCACTGAAGCTTTCTTT.

As concerns this clone: A read error is the likely source, as a far larger clone sits one nucleotide away. The V gene is TRBV7-2, the J gene TRBJ1-5; D perhaps matches TRBD1 (5 bases). V lost 2 bases and J 6 bases, leaving 5 bases between the germline ends. This CDR3 is built from 12 residues. CDR1 SGHTA and CDR2 FQGNSA come from the germline V gene. CDR3 bases: TGTGCCAGCAGCTTAAGGGGTCAGCCCCAGCATTTT. Protein product: CASSLRGQPQHF.

This chain connects TRBV30 to TRBJ2-1; D uncertain. V lost 1 base and J 0 bases, leaving 7 bases between the germline ends. This CDR3 is built from 14 residues. Germline V gene lookup returns CDR1 GTSNPN and CDR2 SVGIG (reference sequence). The CDR3 region has the DNA TGTGCCTGGAGTGAGGCGTACTCCTACAATGAGCAGTTCTTC. It encodes CAWSEAYSYNEQFF.

In DNA, the CDR3 is TGTGCCAGCAGTCGGGACGTTGGTGAGCAGTTCTTC. This sequence encodes CASSRDVGEQFF. This chain links TRBV28 with TRBJ2-1; either TRBD1 or TRBD2 may supply D (5 bases each). The germline gives CDR1 MDHEN, CDR2 SYDVKM. V was pared by 5 bases and J by 9 bases, with 11 bases between. There are 12 residues in the CDR3.

V usage is TRBV2 and J usage is TRBJ2-5, with 9 bases that match TRBD1. The J segment lost 3 bases and the V segment lost 6 bases, leaving 11 bases of the junction unmatched. Germline assignment: CDR1 SNHLY and CDR2 FYNNEI. The CDR3 contains 16 residues. Here the CDR3 reads CASSGTPQGAKETQYF. CDR3 DNA: TGTGCCAGCAGCGGTACACCACAGGGGGCGAAAGAGACCCAGTACTTC.

The CDR3 nucleotides are TGTGCCAGCTCGCCCCCGATCGGGATGAACACTGAAGCTTTCTTT. The encoded protein is CASSPPIGMNTEAFF. The chain combines TRBV18 with TRBJ1-1; D remains ambiguous. The CDR3 covers 15 residues. Germline loops: CDR1 KGHSH, CDR2 LQKENI. V lost 6 bases and J 0 bases, leaving 14 bases between the germline ends.

This chain links TRBV18 with TRBJ1-2; D gene unclear. V was trimmed by 0 bases and J by 8 bases, leaving 13 bases between them. The CDR3 totals 14 residues. Germline V gene data show CDR1 as KGHSH and CDR2 as LQKENI. In DNA, the CDR3 is TGTGCCAGCTCACCACCGCCGGGGATTCGCGGCTACACCTTC. It codes for CASSPPPGIRGYTF. The full variable domain, in which reference TRBV18 and TRBJ1-2 provide the parts outside the CDR3, is NAGVMQNPRHLVRRRGQEARLRCSPMKGHSHVYWYRQLPEEGLKFMVYLQKENIIDESGMPKERFSAEFPKEGPSILRIQQVVRGDSAAYFCASSPPPGIRGYTFGSGTRLTVV.

The rearrangement uses TRBV9 and TRBJ2-1, with 10 bases identical to TRBD2. Looked up from germline, CDR1 is SGDLS and CDR2 is YYNGEE. The V segment lost 3 bases and the J segment 4 bases; nucleotides outside the gene matches: 7. This CDR3 has 16 residues. The DNA of the CDR3 is TGTGCCAGCAGCGACTTAGCGGGAGGAGGATACAATGAGCAGTTCTTC. Translation: CASSDLAGGGYNEQFF.

Comments on this clone: The same CDR3 can be traced to other DNA sequences in this sample. This chain joins TRBV7-9 and TRBJ1-2, with D possibly being TRBD1 (5 bases). V lost 0 bases and J lost 5, with 7 bases in between. CDR1 and CDR2 (germline): SEHNR, FQNEAQ (reference sequence). CDR3 length: 13 residues. The CDR3 loop is CASSLAGGYGYTF. Here the CDR3 DNA reads TGTGCCAGCAGCTTAGCTGGGGGATATGGCTACACCTTC.

This chain links TRBV5-4 with TRBJ2-5; no definite D call. The CDR3 is 15 amino acids. Trimming took 4 bases from V and 2 from J, leaving 15 bases between them. The germline gives CDR1 SGHNT, CDR2 YYREEE (reference sequence). CDR3 protein: CASSPPRSGQETQYF. The DNA of the CDR3 is TGTGCCAGCAGCCCGCCGCGGTCAGGTCAAGAGACCCAGTACTTC. Full variable domain (rest looked up from reference TRBV5-4 and TRBJ2-5): ETGVTQSPTHLIKTRGQQVTLRCSSQSGHNTVSWYQQALGQGPQFIFQYYREEENGRGNFPPRFSGLQFPNYSSELNVNALELDDSALYLCASSPPRSGQETQYFGPGTRLLVL.

This clone has a handful of counts. A much larger clone differs from this one at a single base, so this may be a read error. This CDR3 is also generated by other DNA sequences in the sample. This rearrangement joins TRBV28 to TRBJ2-5; D is unresolved. Germline CDR1 and CDR2: MDHEN and SYDVKM. CDR3 length: 11 residues. Trimming took 6 bases from V and 2 from J, leaving 4 bases between them. The CDR3 sequence: CASSQQETQYF. CDR3 DNA: TGTGCCAGCAGCCAACAAGAGACCCAGTACTTC.

Details on this clone: Different DNA sequences within this sample yield the same CDR3. The rearrangement joins TRBV28 to TRBJ2-7; 7 nucleotides agree with TRBD1. Germline values: CDR1 MDHEN, CDR2 SYDVKM. V lost 5 bases to trimming and J lost 2 bases; unmatched junction nucleotides: 3. The CDR3 has 13 residues. DNA for the CDR3: TGTGCCAGCAGTCCGGGACAGACCTACGAGCAGTACTTC. Amino acid sequence: CASSPGQTYEQYF. The whole variable domain, remainder taken from reference TRBV28 and TRBJ2-7, is DVKVTQSSRYLVKRTGEKVFLECVQDMDHENMFWYRQDPGLGLRLIYFSYDVKMKEKGDIPEGYSVSREKKERFSLILESASTNQTSMYLCASSPGQTYEQYFGPGTRLTVT.